Below are 7 T cell receptor beta chains sequenced from a single sample in a study of T cell changes during pregnancy in multiple sclerosis. The repertoire was sequenced with immunoSEQ multiplex PCR; TCRdb's copy has only in-frame clones and lacks some. The table has fewer than 85,000 clones, 80% to 95% seen once. This specimen was peripheral blood, taken in the first trimester of pregnancy. Source of these receptors: a female donor in good health, enrolled as a control in a pregnancy study.

This clone has just one count. This chain links TRBV2 with TRBJ1-4, with a weak D call TRBD1 (6 bases). CDR3 length: 14 amino acids. The germline gives CDR1 SNHLY, CDR2 FYNNEI. Between the trimmed V and J ends, which lost 3 bases and 7 bases, there was a span of 12 bases. The CDR3 loop is CASSEAGAGEKLFF. CDR3 nucleotide sequence: TGTGCCAGCAGTGAGGCAGGGGCGGGTGAAAAACTGTTTTTT.

The V gene is TRBV27, the J gene TRBJ1-1, with a tentative D call TRBD1 (6 bases). This CDR3 has 13 residues. Trimming cost V 5 bases and J 8 bases, with 15 bases left between them. CDR1 MNHEY and CDR2 SMNVEV come from the germline V gene (reference sequence). CDR3 sequence (DNA): TGTGCCAGCAGTACCAAGATGGGGGCAGAAGCTTTCTTT. Its translation: CASSTKMGAEAFF.

This clone showed up just once. The rearrangement links TRBV4-2 to TRBJ2-2, with 9 bases lining up with TRBD1. V shed 6 bases, J shed 7 bases, and the junction held 9 bases outside the gene matches. The germline V gene has CDR1 LGHNA and CDR2 YNFKEQ. The CDR3 is 15 residues long. The CDR3 DNA follows: TGTGCCAGCAGTCCTCCGGGACAGGGTGGCGGGGAGCTGTTTTTT. This gives the protein CASSPPGQGGGELFF.

The gene calls are TRBV5-1 and TRBJ1-1; 8 bases are shared with TRBD1. The V gene's germline CDR1 is SGHRS and CDR2 YFSETQ. CDR3 size: 14 residues. Trimming cost V 3 bases and J 5 bases; bases outside gene matches: 6. The CDR3 coding sequence is TGCGCCAGCAGCTGGGACAGGAGGGAAACTGAAGCTTTCTTT. It is translated as CASSWDRRETEAFF.

This clone showed up just a few times. The chain recombines TRBV28 with TRBJ2-1, with D possibly being TRBD1 (5 bases). V dropped 7 bases and J dropped 1 base, with 11 bases sitting between them. Germline V gives CDR1 MDHEN, CDR2 SYDVKM. The CDR3 totals 14 residues. DNA for the CDR3: TGTGCCAGCAAGACTGACAGATCCTACAATGAGCAGTTCTTC. The encoded protein is CASKTDRSYNEQFF.

The CDR3 nucleotides are TGCAGCGTTGGCGGGTGGGGTGGGGCCAACGTCCTGACTTTC. Translating it yields CSVGGWGGANVLTF. This chain connects TRBV29-1 to TRBJ2-6, with TRBD2 as a possible D gene (5 bases). This CDR3 region has 14 residues. Germline CDR1 SQVTM, CDR2 ANQGSEA. V lost 4 bases and J 3 bases, leaving 10 bases between the germline ends.

The rearrangement uses TRBV5-1 and TRBJ1-3; 10 nucleotides match TRBD1. Unmatched junction bases numbered 8, after V lost 4 bases and J lost 1 base. The germline V gene encodes CDR1 SGHRS and CDR2 YFSETQ. The CDR3 has 17 residues. The CDR3 DNA is TGCGCCAGCAGCGGGGGACAGGGGAAAAATTCTGGAAACACCATATATTTT. This sequence encodes CASSGGQGKNSGNTIYF.